This TCR beta chain is drawn from a study of response to subunit inactivated influenza vaccine. MiXCR, applied by TCRdb to the RT-PCR reads, yields one record per CDR3 protein. The sample lists around 190,000 distinct CDR3 sequences; around 14% were seen once. General study points: Only a handful of new T cells, the authors suggested, are recruited with each seasonal influenza vaccination.

Regarding this clonotype: The antigen is undetermined.

CDR1 is MNHNY, CDR2 SVGAGI, per germline (reference sequence). This CDR3 is 13 amino acids long. The V end lost 6 bases, the J end lost 5 bases, and 14 bases lay between the germline ends. The TCR was taken from a man aged 45 to 65 who received an inactivated influenza vaccine. This chain links TRBV6-6 with TRBJ2-7; D is unclear. Sequenced material: CD8+ T cells sorted from PBMCs, taken around 5 days after vaccination. The CDR3 DNA is TGTGCCAGCAGGATGCGGTCTGGCGACGAGCAGTACTTC. This codes for CASRMRSGDEQYF.